Sequencing of this T cell receptor beta chain was carried out in a study of blood T cell repertoires in COVID-19. Looking at the study overall: COVID-19 samples from acute and convalescent phases originated in the United States, Italy and Spain. PBMCs, B-cell-depleted T cells, or T cells provided the cDNA or gDNA that made up the material.

Germline lookup yields CDR1 SNHLY and CDR2 FYNNEI. V was pared by 7 bases and J by 7 bases, with 15 bases between. The CDR3 has 13 residues. As originally analysed: Reference gene primer amplification gave estimated nucleated cell counts. The assay was immunoSEQ multiplex PCR, and TCRdb's table has in-frame clones only and misses some. V and J calls and clone size come straight from that table; D and trimming were deduced from the DNA. The data hold just over 150,000 clones, with about 80% observed a single time. The genes are TRBV2 and TRBJ2-3; D may be TRBD1 (6 bases). The receptor was isolated from a man aged 60-69 years with acute or convalescent COVID-19. The specimen was peripheral blood. CDR3 sequence (DNA): TGTGCCAGCATGAGGACAGTTCGATATACGCAGTATTTT. It yields the protein CASMRTVRYTQYF.